This is a list of T cell receptor beta chains from one sample in a study of shared clonotypes between healthy human individuals. TCRdb's copy holds only in-frame clones and misses some; the assay was immunoSEQ multiplex PCR. The sample includes about 2 million clones, approximately 94% of them seen just once. The sample comprised naive CD8+ T cells sorted from blood. These receptors were obtained from a man younger than 35 in good health. The CDR3 runs from the conserved cysteine through the conserved F or W. A D gene is named only where the DNA matches it firmly. The size entry is marked missing in some rows and otherwise reads once, few, many or a size class.

V	size	D	J	DNA	CDR3
TRBV28	NA	TRBD1	TRBJ1-2	TGTGCCAGCAGTTTAGGGACAGGTCTACCCTATGGCTACACCTTC	CASSLGTGLPYGYTF
TRBV7-9	NA	TRBD1	TRBJ2-2	TGTGCCAGCAGCTTATTGGTACACCGGGACAGGGAAGACGGGGAGCTGTTTTTT	CASSLLVHRDREDGELFF
TRBV11-2	NA	TRBD1	TRBJ1-2	TGTGCCAGCAGCTTAGCGACAGGGGGCTATGGCTACACCTTC	CASSLATGGYGYTF
TRBV7-2	NA	NA	TRBJ2-7	TGTGCCAGCAGCTTAGCTCTCCAGGGCAGGGGATTGACCTACGAGCAGTACTTC	CASSLALQGRGLTYEQYF
TRBV5-6	NA	NA	TRBJ2-2	TGTGCCAGCAGCTGGGGCAACACCGGGGAGCTGTTTTTT	CASSWGNTGELFF
TRBV9	NA	TRBD2	TRBJ2-5	TGTGCCAGCAGCGTTTCGGCGGGGGACCCCCAAGAGACCCAGTACTTC	CASSVSAGDPQETQYF
TRBV27	NA	NA	TRBJ2-7	TGTGCCAGCAGTCCGACTAAAACCGCTTACGACGAGCAGTACTTC	CASSPTKTAYDEQYF
TRBV27	NA	TRBD1	TRBJ1-2	TGTGCCACTTCGGACAGGTTGGATGGCTACACCTTC	CATSDRLDGYTF
TRBV27	once	TRBD1	TRBJ1-2	TGTGCCAGCAGTCTTTATCGTTCTGGACAGGCCTATGGCTACACCTTC	CASSLYRSGQAYGYTF
TRBV28	NA	NA	TRBJ1-4	TGTGCCAGCAGCCGCCCACAGGTTACCAATGAAAAACTGTTTTTT	CASSRPQVTNEKLFF